The entry below describes one T cell receptor (beta chain). The CDR3 consists of 11 residues. V shed 1 base and J shed 6 bases, with 4 bases lying between them. Germline V gene lookup returns CDR1 DFQATT and CDR2 SNEGSKA (reference sequence). TCRbeta library construction was performed incorporating unique molecular identifiers. TCRdb re-derived calls from the PCR reads in MiXCR, one entry per CDR3 protein. The sample shows around 600,000 distinct CDR3 sequences, over 9.5% of them seen only once. These data belong to a study of T-cell reconstitution after alpha-beta-depleted transplantation in children.

The chain employs TRBV20-1 and TRBJ2-1; the D is unclear. The receptor's source is a human donor who donated a stem cell graft to a child with acute myeloid leukemia. Here the sequenced sample was PBMCs from the stem cell graft donor, taken from the stem cell graft. DNA of the CDR3: TGCAGTGCTAGAGTCACCAATGAGCAGTTCTTC. It encodes CSARVTNEQFF.